This TCR beta chain was documented in a study of technical replicates of blood from several donors. V was cut by 3 bases and J by 4 bases, with 19 bases left in between. Germline V gene data show CDR1 as KGHSH and CDR2 as LQKENI. The CDR3 runs 16 residues. Sequencing used immunoSEQ multiplex PCR; TCRdb keeps in-frame clones, though not all of them. This sample carries under 15,000 clones, roughly three quarters of them seen once, and the ten largest clones take around 12%. The sequencing input was PBMCs. The clonotype was recovered from a human donor in good health. V gene TRBV18 combines with J gene TRBJ2-7; maybe TRBD2 (7 bases). Written as DNA, the CDR3 is TGTGCCAGCTCACCGTTGGGGGGGGGCGCTACTTACGAGCAGTACTTC. This sequence encodes CASSPLGGGATYEQYF.